This TCR beta chain was obtained from a study of regulatory T cells in long-lasting Graves disease. This clonotype was picked up many times. Library construction for TCR beta used iRepertoire HTBI primers and Arm-PCR of CDR3 regions. TCRdb used MiXCR to reprocess the multiplex PCR reads, holding one entry per CDR3 protein. The repertoire has some 250,000 distinct CDR3 sequences, 20% of them found once; the top ten carry over 11%. This sample's time point: newly diagnosed GD, antithyroid drugs for less than 3 months. Preparation of the TCR library used RNA extracted from PBMCs. Patients of an endocrinology department in Xi'an, China, were included. The EDTA tubes were filled with about 9 milliliters of drawn peripheral blood. The CDR3 spans 13 residues. Germline-derived CDR1 and CDR2 are SGHTA and FQGNSA. V lost 5 bases to trimming and J lost 2 bases; unmatched junction nucleotides: 2.

The sequence derives from a female donor with Graves disease. The starting material was peripheral blood mononuclear cells (PBMCs), obtained at new diagnosis, from a patient treated with antithyroid drugs. V and J are TRBV7-2 and TRBJ2-7; TRBD1 matches 8 bases. CDR3 residues: CASSTTGAYEQYF. The CDR3 DNA is TGTGCCAGCAGCACGACAGGGGCCTACGAGCAGTACTTC.